The clone carrying this T cell receptor (beta chain) showed up just once. Its antigen is as yet unknown. This sample is part of a study of OX40 agonist ivuxolimab in advanced cancers. Whole-study context: Eligibility rules accepted prior anti-PD-1, anti-PD-L1 or anti-CTLA-4 therapy, and around 40% had some. General study findings and limits: Among some nonresponders, normalized T-cell clonal expansion was also low. Still undetermined is the antigen specificity of the expanded peripheral T cells.

Germline V gene data show CDR1 as SGHTA and CDR2 as FQGNSA. Trimming cost V 7 bases and J 0 bases, with 13 bases left between them. The CDR3 consists of 15 residues. TCRdb keeps only in-frame clones here, not all; method: immunoSEQ multiplex PCR. In the table there are 90,000 to 120,000 clones, around 93% of which are singletons. The V and J genes are TRBV7-2 and TRBJ2-1; possibly TRBD1 for D (6 bases). This TCR was recovered from an adult with an advanced solid tumor such as melanoma, head and neck, liver or kidney cancer. Sequencing used CD4+ or CD8+ T cells sorted from blood, obtained in a trial of the OX40 agonist ivuxolimab. CDR3 nucleotides: TGTGCCAGCACCACAGGGTTAGGCTCCTACAATGAGCAGTTCTTC. As protein: CASTTGLGSYNEQFF. The variable domain in full, completed from reference TRBV7-2 and TRBJ2-1, reads GAGVSQSPSNKVTEKGKDVELRCDPISGHTALYWYRQSLGQGLEFLIYFQGNSAPDKSGLPSDRFSAERTGGSVSTLTIQRTQQEDSAVYLCASTTGLGSYNEQFFGPGTRLTVL.